The rows below give T cell receptor beta chains drawn from one sample of a study of cytomegalovirus exposure and HLA in healthy donors. Libraries were prepared by immunoSEQ multiplex PCR; TCRdb keeps only in-frame clonotypes and omits some of them. Here the sample spans roughly 110,000 clones, around 80% being singletons. Sequencing was done on a sample of PBMCs. The receptors shown here come from a man between 35 and 55 years old in good health and CMV-seronegative. Both conserved end residues are part of each CDR3. Each record gives: J gene, V gene, D gene, clone size, CDR3 DNA, CDR3 protein. The D gene is left open where the match is weak. Clone size is shown for a subset of rows, as once, few, many or a class of expanded clone.

>TRBJ1-1|TRBV7-3|TRBD1|NA
TGTGCCAGCAGCTTGGGGCGGACAGGGAGAAACACTGAAGCTTTCTTT
CASSLGRTGRNTEAFF
>TRBJ2-7|TRBV6-1|NA|few
TGTGCCAGCAGTGACCCGGTAGGCGCAGGGGACTACGAGCAGTACTTC
CASSDPVGAGDYEQYF
>TRBJ2-2|TRBV7-2|NA|once
TGTGCCAGCAGCTTAGCGGGGGGATCGAACACCGGGGAGCTGTTTTTT
CASSLAGGSNTGELFF
>TRBJ2-2|TRBV6-6|NA|once
TGTGCCAGCAGTGGGGACACAGCCCCACCCGGGGAGCTGTTTTTT
CASSGDTAPPGELFF
>TRBJ2-5|TRBV5-6|TRBD2|NA
TGTGCCAGCAGCTCGGGACTAGCGAGGGAGACCCAGTACTTC
CASSSGLARETQYF
>TRBJ2-1|TRBV7-2|NA|NA
TGTGCCAGCAGCTCGCACTCAGGCAGGGGTAATGAGCAGTTCTTC
CASSSHSGRGNEQFF
>TRBJ2-2|TRBV7-9|TRBD2|NA
TGTGCCAGCAAGGCAAGGATCCCTAGCGGGAACACCGGGGAGCTGTTTTTT
CASKARIPSGNTGELFF
>TRBJ1-3|TRBV5-1|NA|NA
TGCGCCAGCAGCTTGGGCTCGGCTGGAAACACCATATATTTT
CASSLGSAGNTIYF
>TRBJ2-2|TRBV5-1|NA|NA
TGCGCCAGCAGCCTGGGGAGGAATTTACCGAACACCGGGGAGCTGTTTTTT
CASSLGRNLPNTGELFF
>TRBJ2-6|TRBV5-1|NA|NA
TGCGCCAGCAGGAGCGTCGGGAGGGGGCAGGTTCCTAGTTCTGGGGCCAACGTCCTGACTTTC
CASRSVGRGQVPSSGANVLTF
>TRBJ1-3|TRBV19|NA|NA
TGTGCCAGTAGTATACCTGCCAGGGCCGGAAACACCATATATTTT
CASSIPARAGNTIYF
>TRBJ1-4|TRBV9|NA|NA
TGTGCCAGGGGGACTCCGGCAACTAATGAAAAACTGTTTTTT
CARGTPATNEKLFF
>TRBJ2-2|TRBV6-6|NA|NA
TGTGCCAGCAGTTACTCAGGGGGGGCCGGGGAGCTGTTTTTT
CASSYSGGAGELFF
>TRBJ2-2|TRBV7-7|TRBD2|few
TGTGCCAGCCGGGACTACAACACCGGGGAGCTGTTTTTT
CASRDYNTGELFF
>TRBJ2-3|TRBV7-2|TRBD1|NA
TGTGCCAGCAGCTTAGTTATGGGACAGGAGTTACTTTTT
CASSLVMGQELLF
>TRBJ2-2|TRBV11-2|TRBD2|NA
TGTGCCAGCAGAAGAAGCGGGGGGGTTGCCGGGGAGCTGTTTTTT
CASRRSGGVAGELFF
>TRBJ2-2|TRBV2|TRBD1|NA
TGTGCCAGCAGTGAAAACCGACAGGGATGGGGCACCGGGGAGCTGTTTTTT
CASSENRQGWGTGELFF
>TRBJ1-1|TRBV18|NA|NA
TGTGCCAGCTCCCCCACAGAGAACACTGAAGCTTTCTTT
CASSPTENTEAFF
>TRBJ2-7|TRBV6-1|NA|NA
TGTGCCAGCAGTGAACAGGGTGGTTCCTACGAGCAGTACTTC
CASSEQGGSYEQYF
>TRBJ2-1|TRBV7-9|NA|NA
TGTGCCAGCACCGAGGGGGATCGTTTCGATGAGCAGTTCTTC
CASTEGDRFDEQFF
>TRBJ2-2|TRBV19|TRBD2|NA
TGTGCCAGTAGTATGACTAGCGGGGGGGCCGGGGCCGGGGAGCTGTTTTTT
CASSMTSGGAGAGELFF
>TRBJ2-7|TRBV5-1|NA|NA
TGCGCCAGCAGCCCGGGGGGCGGGGAGCGTGAGCAGTACTTC
CASSPGGGEREQYF